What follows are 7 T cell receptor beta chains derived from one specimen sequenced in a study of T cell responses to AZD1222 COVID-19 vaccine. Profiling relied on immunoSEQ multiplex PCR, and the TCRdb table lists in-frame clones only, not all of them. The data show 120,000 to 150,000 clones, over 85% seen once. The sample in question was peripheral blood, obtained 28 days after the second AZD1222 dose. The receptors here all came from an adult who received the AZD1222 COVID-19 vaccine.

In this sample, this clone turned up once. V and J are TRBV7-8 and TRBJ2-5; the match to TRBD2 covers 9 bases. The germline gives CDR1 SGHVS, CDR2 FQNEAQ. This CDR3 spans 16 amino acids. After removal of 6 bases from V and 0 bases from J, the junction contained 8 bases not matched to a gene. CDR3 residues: CASSFSGRFYQETQYF. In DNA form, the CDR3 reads TGTGCCAGCAGTTTCAGCGGGAGGTTCTACCAAGAGACCCAGTACTTC.

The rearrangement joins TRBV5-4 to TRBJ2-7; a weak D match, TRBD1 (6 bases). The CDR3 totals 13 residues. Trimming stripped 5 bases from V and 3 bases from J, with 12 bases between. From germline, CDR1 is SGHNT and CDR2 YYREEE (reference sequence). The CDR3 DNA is TGTGCCAGCAGACGGCAGGGGAACTACGAGCAGTACTTC. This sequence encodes CASRRQGNYEQYF. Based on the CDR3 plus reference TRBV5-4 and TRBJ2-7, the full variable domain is ETGVTQSPTHLIKTRGQQVTLRCSSQSGHNTVSWYQQALGQGPQFIFQYYREEENGRGNFPPRFSGLQFPNYSSELNVNALELDDSALYLCASRRQGNYEQYFGPGTRLTVT.

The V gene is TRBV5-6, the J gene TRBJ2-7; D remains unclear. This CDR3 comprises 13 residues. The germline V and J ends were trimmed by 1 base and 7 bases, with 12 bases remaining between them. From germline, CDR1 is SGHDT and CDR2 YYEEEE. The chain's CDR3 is CASSLSSAEEQYF. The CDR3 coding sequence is TGTGCCAGCAGCTTGTCGTCGGCTGAAGAGCAGTACTTC.

The CDR3 region is CASSPWTENTEAFF. CDR3 DNA sequence: TGTGCCAGCAGCCCCTGGACAGAGAACACTGAAGCTTTCTTT. The chain carries TRBV5-4 and TRBJ1-1; perhaps TRBD1 as D (6 bases). This CDR3 comprises 14 residues. Trimming removed 4 bases from V and 1 base from J, with 11 bases in between. The germline V gene encodes CDR1 SGHNT and CDR2 YYREEE (reference sequence).

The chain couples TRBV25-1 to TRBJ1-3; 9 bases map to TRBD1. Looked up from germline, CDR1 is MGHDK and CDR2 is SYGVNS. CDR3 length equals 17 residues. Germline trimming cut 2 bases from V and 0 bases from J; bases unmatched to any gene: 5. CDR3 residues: CASSEPGQGPSGNTIYF. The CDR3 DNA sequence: TGTGCCAGCAGTGAACCGGGACAGGGACCCTCTGGAAACACCATATATTTT.

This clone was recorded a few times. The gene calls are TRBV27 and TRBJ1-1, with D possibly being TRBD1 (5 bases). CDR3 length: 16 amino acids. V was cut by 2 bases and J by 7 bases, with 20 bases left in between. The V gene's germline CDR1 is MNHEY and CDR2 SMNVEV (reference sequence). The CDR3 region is CASSLGSIGTLYEAFF. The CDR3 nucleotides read TGTGCCAGCAGTTTAGGGTCGATAGGGACGCTCTATGAAGCTTTCTTT.

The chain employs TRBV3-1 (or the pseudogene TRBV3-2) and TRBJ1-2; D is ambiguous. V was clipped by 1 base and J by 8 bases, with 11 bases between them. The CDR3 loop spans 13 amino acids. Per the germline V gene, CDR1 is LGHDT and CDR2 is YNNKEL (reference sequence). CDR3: CASSQVPPEGYTF. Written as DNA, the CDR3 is TGTGCCAGCAGCCAAGTTCCCCCTGAGGGCTACACCTTC.